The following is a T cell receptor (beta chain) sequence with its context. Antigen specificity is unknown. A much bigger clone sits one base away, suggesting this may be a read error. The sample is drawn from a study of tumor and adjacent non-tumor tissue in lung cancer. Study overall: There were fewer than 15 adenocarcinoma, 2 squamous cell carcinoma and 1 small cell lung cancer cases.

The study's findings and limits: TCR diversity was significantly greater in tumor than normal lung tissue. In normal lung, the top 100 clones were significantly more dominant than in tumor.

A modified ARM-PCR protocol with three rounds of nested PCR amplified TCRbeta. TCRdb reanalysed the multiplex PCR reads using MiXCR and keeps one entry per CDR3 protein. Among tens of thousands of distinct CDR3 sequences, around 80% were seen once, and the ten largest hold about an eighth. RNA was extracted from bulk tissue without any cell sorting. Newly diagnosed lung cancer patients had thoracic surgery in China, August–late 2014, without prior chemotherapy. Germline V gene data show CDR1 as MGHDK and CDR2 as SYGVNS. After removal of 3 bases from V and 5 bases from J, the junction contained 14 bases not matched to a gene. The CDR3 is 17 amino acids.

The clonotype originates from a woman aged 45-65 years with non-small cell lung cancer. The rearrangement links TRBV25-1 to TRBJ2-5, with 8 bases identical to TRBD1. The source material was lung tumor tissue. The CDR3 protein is CASSETPPQGVGETQYF. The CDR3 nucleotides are TGTGCCAGCAGTGAGACCCCCCCACAGGGGGTTGGGGAGACCCAGTACTTC.